The 30 T cell receptor beta chains presented below share a single source sample, sequenced in a study of shared clonotypes between healthy human individuals. TCRdb's copy holds only in-frame clones and misses some; the assay was immunoSEQ multiplex PCR. The sample holds millions of clones, 90% to 95% seen once. Material: naive CD4+ T cells sorted from blood. Documented subset: CD45RA+ positively selected. The source is a man aged 18-30 years in good health.

The CDR3 protein is CASSPDRGRPPLHF. CDR3 DNA: TGCGCCAGCAGCCCCGACAGGGGGCGGCCACCCCTCCACTTT. The chain joins TRBV4-1 to TRBJ1-6; TRBD1 matches 10 bases. V trimming: 4 bases; J trimming: 11 bases; junction bases outside the gene matches: 5. This CDR3 has 14 residues. CDR1 and CDR2 from the germline V gene are MGHRA and YSYEKL.

The chain couples TRBV18 to TRBJ2-7, with D perhaps TRBD1 (6 bases). From germline, CDR1 is KGHSH and CDR2 LQKENI. Trimming pared 6 bases from V and 9 bases from J, leaving 21 bases between. CDR3 length: 14 residues. Written as DNA, the CDR3 is TGTGCCAGCTCGCAAGGGCAGGGGCTCTCGACGCAGTACTTC. It is translated as CASSQGQGLSTQYF.

The chain recombines TRBV7-8 with TRBJ2-6, with 7 nucleotides matching TRBD1. The CDR3 totals 17 residues. After removal of 2 bases from V and 0 bases from J, the junction contained 4 bases not matched to a gene. CDR1 and CDR2 from the germline V gene are SGHVS and FQNEAQ. CDR3 in amino acids: CASSLRDSVSGANVLTF. CDR3 in DNA: TGTGCCAGCAGCTTACGGGACAGCGTCTCTGGGGCCAACGTCCTGACTTTC.

The chain uses TRBV5-6 and TRBJ2-7; D gene ambiguous. The CDR3 is made up of 13 amino acids. Looked up from germline, CDR1 is SGHDT and CDR2 is YYEEEE. The V end lost 4 bases, the J end lost 1 base, and 9 bases lay between the germline ends. The CDR3 region is CASSGRHSYEQYF. The CDR3 DNA is TGTGCCAGCAGCGGCCGGCATTCCTACGAGCAGTACTTC.

The chain couples TRBV6-1 to TRBJ2-2; 7 positions agree with TRBD1. The V gene's germline CDR1 is MNHNS and CDR2 SASEGT. V shed 4 bases and J 4 bases; nucleotides not matched to a gene: 3. The CDR3 spans 14 residues. CDR3 loop: CASSGGTVTGELFF. The CDR3 DNA is TGTGCCAGCAGTGGAGGGACAGTCACCGGGGAGCTGTTTTTT.

This clone was seen once. CDR3 sequence reads: CASRLGQGWQETQYF. Written as DNA, the CDR3 is TGTGCCAGCAGGCTGGGACAGGGGTGGCAAGAGACCCAGTACTTC. The chain employs TRBV2 and TRBJ2-5; 10 nucleotides line up with TRBD1. V shed 6 bases and J 2 bases; nucleotides not matched to a gene: 6. Germline values: CDR1 SNHLY, CDR2 FYNNEI. This CDR3 is 15 amino acids long.

Remarks on this clone: Other DNA sequences in the sample encode the same CDR3. The chain is built from TRBV4-3 and TRBJ2-1; 11 nucleotides align to TRBD2. CDR1 is LGHNA, CDR2 YSLEER, per germline. This CDR3 has 17 residues. The V segment lost 1 base and the J segment 3 bases; nucleotides outside the gene matches: 5. The CDR3 DNA follows: TGCGCCAGCAGCCAAGGGGCCGGGACTAGCGGCTACAATGAGCAGTTCTTC. Translating gives CASSQGAGTSGYNEQFF.

This clone has only a few counts. This chain's CDR3 is CASSRGDNQPQHF. The CDR3 DNA sequence: TGCGCCAGCAGTCGGGGAGACAATCAGCCCCAGCATTTT. This chain uses TRBV4-1 with TRBJ1-5; D is unclear. The ends were cut back, 6 bases at V and 3 bases at J, with 9 bases in the middle. CDR1 MGHRA and CDR2 YSYEKL come from the germline V gene. The CDR3 has 13 residues.

This rearrangement joins TRBV5-5 to TRBJ2-7; D is possibly TRBD1 (5 bases). The CDR3 length is 15 residues. Trimming removed 2 bases from V and 6 bases from J, with 18 bases in between. CDR1 and CDR2 (germline): SGHKS, YYEKEE (reference sequence). The CDR3 region is CASSLGQLLQGEQYF. In DNA form, the CDR3 reads TGTGCCAGCAGCTTAGGCCAGCTACTCCAGGGCGAGCAGTACTTC.

In this sample, this clone turned up once. This sequence joins TRBV5-1 and TRBJ1-3; D remains ambiguous. From germline, CDR1 is SGHRS and CDR2 YFSETQ. The CDR3 loop spans 14 amino acids. Trimming stripped 7 bases from V and 4 bases from J, with 15 bases between. CDR3 loop: CASHEGGRGNTIYF. CDR3 bases: TGCGCCAGCCACGAAGGAGGGAGAGGAAACACCATATATTTT.

This clone was counted once. The chain uses TRBV5-1 and TRBJ2-7; D is possibly TRBD2 (6 bases). The germline V gene encodes CDR1 SGHRS and CDR2 YFSETQ. With 1 base removed from V and 3 bases from J, the gap between germline ends came to 11 bases. CDR3 size: 14 residues. This CDR3 reads CASSLWDGGYEQYF. The CDR3 DNA follows: TGCGCCAGCAGCTTGTGGGACGGGGGCTACGAGCAGTACTTC.

The chain combines TRBV7-9 with TRBJ1-1; 10 bases agree with TRBD1. V lost 5 bases, J lost 0 bases, and 6 bases stayed unmatched. This CDR3 region has 16 residues. Germline V gene data show CDR1 as SEHNR and CDR2 as FQNEAQ (reference sequence). CDR3 protein: CASSPRGQGLNTEAFF. The CDR3 DNA is TGTGCCAGCAGCCCCCGGGGACAGGGGTTGAACACTGAAGCTTTCTTT.

This clone appeared once. V is TRBV4-1 and J is TRBJ2-1; D not resolved. The germline gives CDR1 MGHRA, CDR2 YSYEKL. V was clipped by 0 bases and J by 10 bases, with 13 bases between them. The CDR3 runs 14 residues. CDR3 DNA sequence: TGCGCCAGCAGCCAAGATGCGGTGCTTTGGGAGCAGTTCTTC. Translated: CASSQDAVLWEQFF.

The chain joins TRBV6-1 to TRBJ1-6, with D unresolved. V was cut by 7 bases and J by 7 bases, with 8 bases left in between. The CDR3 loop spans 12 amino acids. From germline, CDR1 is MNHNS and CDR2 SASEGT. CDR3 region: CASKKMNSPLHF. In nucleotides, the CDR3 is TGTGCCAGCAAGAAAATGAATTCACCCCTCCACTTT.

V and J are TRBV6-6 and TRBJ2-6, with 7 bases fitting TRBD2. V lost 8 bases to trimming and J lost 1 base; unmatched junction nucleotides: 8. Germline V CDR1 and CDR2: MNHNY, SVGAGI (reference sequence). This CDR3 is 16 amino acids long. CDR3 loop: CASGRQGGSGANVLTF. In DNA, the CDR3 is TGTGCCAGCGGCCGTCAGGGAGGGTCTGGGGCCAACGTCCTGACTTTC.

The V call is TRBV19, the J call TRBJ2-7; 12 nucleotides match TRBD1. The CDR3 is 15 residues long. The V gene end was trimmed by 3 bases and the J gene end by 4 bases; junction bases not matched to a gene: 4. CDR1 is LNHDA and CDR2 is SQIVND in the germline V gene (reference sequence). Written as DNA, the CDR3 is TGTGCCAGTAGTATGGGGACAGGGGGCATGTACGAGCAGTACTTC. Translation gives CASSMGTGGMYEQYF.

This chain connects TRBV18 to TRBJ2-7; TRBD1 agrees at 7 bases. Per germline, CDR1 KGHSH and CDR2 LQKENI. J gave up 2 bases and V 1 base, and 5 bases lay outside the gene matches. The CDR3 contains 15 residues. The CDR3 here is CASSPRTGRTYEQYF. The CDR3, as DNA: TGTGCCAGCTCACCACGGACAGGCCGAACCTACGAGCAGTACTTC.

The chain joins TRBV2 to TRBJ1-1; maybe TRBD1 (5 bases). Germline CDR1 SNHLY, CDR2 FYNNEI. CDR3 length equals 13 residues. V dropped 6 bases and J dropped 1 base, with 9 bases sitting between them. The CDR3 here is CASRDQGNTEAFF. The CDR3 DNA reads TGTGCCAGCAGAGATCAGGGGAACACTGAAGCTTTCTTT.

The chain carries TRBV7-9 and TRBJ2-3, with D maybe TRBD2 (5 bases). The CDR3 loop spans 15 amino acids. The germline V gene has CDR1 SEHNR and CDR2 FQNEAQ (reference sequence). Trimming stripped 4 bases from V and 2 bases from J, with 13 bases between. The CDR3 bases are TGTGCCAGCAGCTCCCGGACTGTTAACACAGATACGCAGTATTTT. It specifies CASSSRTVNTDTQYF.

This chain links TRBV4-1 with TRBJ2-4; D remains unclear. The CDR3 sequence is 17 residues long. Germline V gives CDR1 MGHRA, CDR2 YSYEKL. V lost 2 bases, J lost 6 bases, and 20 bases lay in between. CDR3: CASSQFMKGKFLNIQYF. In DNA, the CDR3 is TGCGCCAGCAGCCAATTCATGAAAGGGAAGTTCCTAAACATTCAGTACTTC.

This chain uses TRBV19 with TRBJ2-7, with D perhaps matching TRBD1 (6 bases). The CDR3 sequence is 15 residues long. CDR1 LNHDA and CDR2 SQIVND come from the germline V gene (reference sequence). With 2 bases removed from V and 0 bases from J, the gap between germline ends came to 11 bases. The CDR3 DNA follows: TGTGCCAGTAGTATACAGGGGATAAGCTCCTACGAGCAGTACTTC. This codes for CASSIQGISSYEQYF.

In this sample, this clone turned up once. This chain joins TRBV7-2 and TRBJ1-5, with a weak D call TRBD1 (5 bases). The CDR3 has 15 amino acids. Per germline, CDR1 SGHTA and CDR2 FQGNSA. Deletions cut 5 bases from V and 0 bases from J, with 11 bases between. CDR3 loop: CASSRGVYSNQPQHF. The CDR3 DNA is TGTGCCAGCAGCCGAGGGGTGTATAGCAATCAGCCCCAGCATTTT.

This clone appeared a single time. The V and J genes are TRBV2 and TRBJ1-1, with D uncertain. Trimming left V 3 bases short and J 5 bases short, with 13 bases between. In germline, CDR1 is SNHLY, CDR2 FYNNEI. This CDR3 is 14 amino acids long. This CDR3 is CASSEVEGWTEAFF. CDR3 in DNA: TGTGCCAGCAGTGAGGTGGAGGGCTGGACTGAAGCTTTCTTT.

The V gene is TRBV19, the J gene TRBJ2-7; D is unresolved. Trimming pared 7 bases from V and 5 bases from J, leaving 12 bases between. Germline V gives CDR1 LNHDA, CDR2 SQIVND (reference sequence). This CDR3 contains 12 residues. DNA for the CDR3: TGTGCCAGTACCCCACCCCCACACGAGCAGTACTTC. This gives the protein CASTPPPHEQYF.

The chain employs TRBV25-1 and TRBJ1-3; D is unclear. This CDR3 is 15 amino acids long. The germline CDR1 and CDR2 sequences are MGHDK and SYGVNS. V lost 3 bases and J 4 bases, leaving 13 bases between the germline ends. The CDR3 spells CASSDGQTPGNTIYF. The CDR3 bases are TGTGCCAGCAGTGACGGCCAAACGCCAGGAAACACCATATATTTT.

V gene TRBV5-1 combines with J gene TRBJ2-7, with 7 positions matching TRBD2. CDR1 is SGHRS and CDR2 is YFSETQ in the germline V gene. Unmatched junction bases numbered 5, after V lost 0 bases and J lost 2 bases. CDR3 length equals 15 residues. CDR3 in amino acids: CASSLAPSGPYEQYF. CDR3 nucleotides: TGCGCCAGCAGCTTGGCGCCTAGCGGCCCCTACGAGCAGTACTTC.

The rearrangement joins TRBV28 to TRBJ2-7; D unclear. From germline, CDR1 is MDHEN and CDR2 SYDVKM. CDR3 length: 11 residues. CDR3 in amino acids: CASSLGTLLEV. As DNA, the CDR3 is TGTGCCAGCAGTTTAGGAACACTTTTAGAGGTC.

The chain recombines TRBV27 with TRBJ1-2; D not resolved. The length of the CDR3 is 13 residues. V was cut by 3 bases and J by 8 bases, with 13 bases left in between. From germline, CDR1 is MNHEY and CDR2 SMNVEV (reference sequence). In DNA form, the CDR3 reads TGTGCCAGCAGTTTCATACCAGCCGGGGGCTACACCTTC. Translation gives CASSFIPAGGYTF.

The chain recombines TRBV30 with TRBJ2-3; D assignment may be TRBD1 or TRBD2 (7 bases each). V gave up 3 bases and J gave up 3 bases, with 19 bases separating them. The CDR3 has 16 residues. Germline loops: CDR1 GTSNPN, CDR2 SVGIG (reference sequence). The CDR3, as DNA: TGTGCCTGGAGAGGGAGGGGGCAGGGATGGACAGATACGCAGTATTTT. This translates into CAWRGRGQGWTDTQYF.

The chain links TRBV15 to TRBJ2-1, with D possibly matching TRBD2 (5 bases). CDR1 LNHNV and CDR2 YYDKDF come from the germline V gene (reference sequence). Between the trimmed V and J ends, which lost 0 bases and 4 bases, there was a span of 16 bases. The CDR3 consists of 17 residues. The CDR3 DNA sequence: TGTGCCACCAGCAGAGACCCCAGGACGGGGAGATACAATGAGCAGTTCTTC. It encodes CATSRDPRTGRYNEQFF. The full variable domain, completed using reference TRBV15 and TRBJ2-1, is DAMVIQNPRYQVTQFGKPVTLSCSQTLNHNVMYWYQQKSSQAPKLLFHYYDKDFNNEADTPDNFQSRRPNTSFCFLDIRSPGLGDTAMYLCATSRDPRTGRYNEQFFGPGTRLTVL.